A single sample gave rise to the 9 T cell receptor beta chains below, sequenced in a study of vaccination and CD4 T cells after COVID-19. These TCRs' antigens remain unknown. With the Oncomine TCR Beta short-read assay, DNA from cultured CD4+ T cells was sequenced. TCRdb reprocessed the PCR reads with MiXCR, giving one entry per CDR3 protein. The sample carries approximately 16,000 distinct CDR3 sequences, roughly 56% recorded once. Indicated treatment: approximately nine-day PBMC culture with coronavirus spike peptide pools or control peptides (ViraFEST assay). The sequencing input was CD4+ T cells from blood, cultured in vitro. The receptor set was obtained from a human donor who had recovered from COVID-19.

The rearrangement joins TRBV11-3 to TRBJ2-1, with D unclear. Germline V gene lookup returns CDR1 SGHNT and CDR2 YENEEA. The CDR3 has 13 amino acids. Deletions cut 5 bases from V and 4 bases from J, with 9 bases between. The CDR3: CASSPGRYNEQFF. The CDR3 nucleotides read TGTGCCAGCAGCCCTGGCAGATACAATGAGCAGTTCTTC. The entire variable domain, with the rest obtained from reference TRBV11-3 and TRBJ2-1, is as follows: EAGVVQSPRYKIIEKKQPVAFWCNPISGHNTLYWYLQNLGQGPELLIRYENEEAVDDSQLPKDRFSAERLKGVDSTLKIQPAELGDSAVYLCASSPGRYNEQFFGPGTRLTVL.

The chain has TRBV7-2 and TRBJ1-5, with D unresolved. CDR3 length: 15 amino acids. CDR1 is SGHTA and CDR2 is FQGNSA in the germline V gene. The V and J ends lost 1 base and 3 bases respectively, with 10 bases between them. CDR3 DNA sequence: TGTGCCAGCAGCTTAGGTTACGTCTCCAATCAGCCCCAGCATTTT. Protein sequence: CASSLGYVSNQPQHF.

This clonotype showed up just a few times. The chain combines TRBV7-9 with TRBJ1-6; D unclear. The germline V gene encodes CDR1 SEHNR and CDR2 FQNEAQ (reference sequence). This CDR3 contains 13 residues. Deletions cut 5 bases from V and 10 bases from J, with 12 bases between. CDR3 nucleotides: TGTGCCAGCAGCGATCTCTATTGGTCACCCCTCCACTTT. It translates to CASSDLYWSPLHF.

This rearrangement joins TRBV2 to TRBJ1-2, with D unclear. CDR3 length: 16 amino acids. Germline assignment: CDR1 SNHLY and CDR2 FYNNEI. V lost 6 bases and J lost 1, with 18 bases in between. CDR3 protein: CASSPSHKDVNYGYTF. For the CDR3, the DNA is TGTGCCAGCAGCCCGAGTCACAAGGACGTTAACTATGGCTACACCTTC. The whole variable domain, filled in from reference TRBV2 and TRBJ1-2, reads EPEVTQTPSHQVTQMGQEVILRCVPISNHLYFYWYRQILGQKVEFLVSFYNNEISEKSEIFDDQFSVERPDGSNFTLKIRSTKLEDSAMYFCASSPSHKDVNYGYTFGSGTRLTVV.

Only a few counts were recorded for this clonotype. The chain links TRBV20-1 to TRBJ2-7; TRBD2 matches 13 bases. The CDR3 spans 15 residues. V gave up 3 bases and J gave up 3 bases; unmatched junction bases: 5. Germline CDR1 is DFQATT and CDR2 is SNEGSKA (reference sequence). The CDR3 DNA reads TGCAGTGCTAGTCTTACTAGCGGGGGGGACTACGAGCAGTACTTC. It yields the protein CSASLTSGGDYEQYF.

The sample holds a few counts of this clonotype. The chain couples TRBV20-1 to TRBJ1-2; D may be TRBD1 (6 bases). V was pared by 1 base and J by 9 bases, with 15 bases between. Germline V gene data show CDR1 as DFQATT and CDR2 as SNEGSKA (reference sequence). This CDR3 spans 13 amino acids. The CDR3 sequence: CSARGGNTGSYTF. The CDR3 nucleotides are TGCAGTGCTAGAGGGGGCAATACAGGGAGCTACACCTTC.

CDR3 nucleotides: TGCAGTGCTAGTAACCGTGGGACTAGCGGGAGCAATGAGCAGTTCTTC. It translates to CSASNRGTSGSNEQFF. V and J are TRBV20-1 and TRBJ2-1; TRBD2 matches 14 bases. The CDR3 is 16 amino acids. Unmatched junction bases numbered 7, after V lost 3 bases and J lost 6 bases. CDR1 is DFQATT, CDR2 SNEGSKA, per germline (reference sequence).

The genes are TRBV9 and TRBJ2-5, with 8 nucleotides matching TRBD2. J lost 1 base, V lost 10 bases, and 6 bases had no gene match. Germline V CDR1 and CDR2: SGDLS, YYNGEE. CDR3 length: 13 residues. The CDR3 protein is CASGGGLQETQYF. For the CDR3, the DNA is TGTGCCTCCGGGGGGGGCCTCCAAGAGACCCAGTACTTC.

The chain uses TRBV6-2 or TRBV6-3 and TRBJ2-7, with 12 bases identical to TRBD2. The V and J ends lost 0 bases and 7 bases, in that order; junction bases with no gene match: 10. The CDR3 covers 17 residues. CDR1 and CDR2 from the germline V gene are MNHEY and SVGEGT. As DNA, the CDR3 is TGTGCCAGCAGTTACTCGCCTAGCGGGAGGGCGTCTTGGGAGCAGTACTTC. It yields the protein CASSYSPSGRASWEQYF.